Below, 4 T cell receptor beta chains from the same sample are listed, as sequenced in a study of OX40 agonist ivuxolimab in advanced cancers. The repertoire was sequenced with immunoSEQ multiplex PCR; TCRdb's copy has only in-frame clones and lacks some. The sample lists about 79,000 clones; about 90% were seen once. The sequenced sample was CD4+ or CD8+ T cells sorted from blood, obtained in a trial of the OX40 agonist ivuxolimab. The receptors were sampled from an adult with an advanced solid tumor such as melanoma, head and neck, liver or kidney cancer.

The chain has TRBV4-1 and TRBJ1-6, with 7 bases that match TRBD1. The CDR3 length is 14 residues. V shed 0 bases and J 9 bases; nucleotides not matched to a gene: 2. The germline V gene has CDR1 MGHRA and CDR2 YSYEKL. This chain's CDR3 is CASSQEGGFSPLHF. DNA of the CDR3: TGCGCCAGCAGCCAAGAAGGGGGCTTTTCACCCCTCCACTTT.

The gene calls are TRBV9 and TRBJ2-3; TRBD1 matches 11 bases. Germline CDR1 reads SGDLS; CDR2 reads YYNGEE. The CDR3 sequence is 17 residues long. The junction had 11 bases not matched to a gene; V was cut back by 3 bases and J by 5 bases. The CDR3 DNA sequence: TGTGCCAGCAGCGGCCCTAAGGGGACAGGGGGGGAAGATACGCAGTATTTT. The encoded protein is CASSGPKGTGGEDTQYF.

The CDR3 DNA reads as TGTGCCTGGAATCCTCTCGGGGGACAGGGAAGTGGCGGCTACACCTTC. Protein: CAWNPLGGQGSGGYTF. The genes are TRBV30 and TRBJ1-2, with 9 bases matching TRBD1. The CDR3 totals 16 residues. V lost 4 bases and J lost 8; bases outside the gene matches: 17. Germline CDR1 reads GTSNPN; CDR2 reads SVGIG (reference sequence).

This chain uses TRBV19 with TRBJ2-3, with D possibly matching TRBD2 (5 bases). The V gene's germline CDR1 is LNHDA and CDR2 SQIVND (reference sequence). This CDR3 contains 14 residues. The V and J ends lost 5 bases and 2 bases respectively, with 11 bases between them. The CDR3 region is CASSFGVITDTQYF. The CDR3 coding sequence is TGTGCCAGTAGTTTCGGGGTAATCACAGATACGCAGTATTTT.